This TCR beta chain emerged from a study of cytomegalovirus exposure and HLA in healthy donors. Regarding the study as a whole: A later analysis linked a missense variant in DCLRE1C to the trimming of TCR beta V and J genes. The study put 150 to 200 TCR beta chains on its list as cytomegalovirus-associated. Among donors in an Asian-associated ancestry cluster, a later analysis reportedly found fewer N-insertions than the roughly 730-donor mean.

The PCR used 60 Vbeta and 13 Jbeta primers. This table comes from immunoSEQ multiplex PCR, and its TCRdb copy is limited to in-frame clones, with some not included. In the table there are more than 25,000 clones, 50% to 75% of which are singletons. Unrecorded immune exposures were likely, despite nominal health at sampling. In the case of this clone: The antigen remains unidentified.

CDR1 and CDR2 (germline): SGHDT, YYEEEE. Trimming removed 0 bases from V and 7 bases from J, with 14 bases in between. This CDR3 comprises 14 residues. The rearrangement links TRBV5-6 to TRBJ2-7; D not resolved. The sequenced sample was PBMCs. This TCR was sampled from a male donor in good health and CMV-seropositive. The DNA of the CDR3 is TGTGCCAGCAGCTTGGCGTCCTCCCTCGGGGAGCAGTACTTC. This gives the protein CASSLASSLGEQYF.